Below are 10 T cell receptor beta chains sequenced from a single sample in a study of cytomegalovirus exposure and HLA in healthy donors. PCR was performed using 60 Vbeta and 13 Jbeta primers. Generated by immunoSEQ multiplex PCR, the TCRdb table keeps only in-frame clones and is missing some. The listing contains roughly 76,000 clones. The specimen sequenced was PBMCs. The receptor source for this set is a female donor in good health and CMV-seropositive.

The J gene is TRBJ2-3, the V gene TRBV5-6, with a possible D match to TRBD2 (5 bases). V gave up 0 bases and J gave up 5 bases, with 13 bases separating them. Germline loops: CDR1 SGHDT, CDR2 YYEEEE. The CDR3 runs 15 residues. The CDR3 DNA is TGTGCCAGCAGCTTGGTTGGGGAGACCCGAGATACGCAGTATTTT. Amino acid sequence: CASSLVGETRDTQYF. The variable domain in full, with the rest retrieved from reference TRBV5-6 and TRBJ2-3, is DAGVTQSPTHLIKTRGQQVTLRCSPKSGHDTVSWYQQALGQGPQFIFQYYEEEERQRGNFPDRFSGHQFPNYSSELNVNALLLGDSALYLCASSLVGETRDTQYFGPGTRLTVL.

The chain recombines TRBV6-1 with TRBJ1-1; D remains ambiguous. With 4 bases removed from V and 2 bases from J, the gap between germline ends came to 14 bases. Germline V lookup: CDR1 MNHNS, CDR2 SASEGT. The CDR3 is made up of 15 amino acids. In nucleotides, the CDR3 is TGTGCCAGCAGTGTAGGAGTCCAGATAAACACTGAAGCTTTCTTT. Translation: CASSVGVQINTEAFF.

V is TRBV30 and J is TRBJ2-3; 10 bases align to TRBD2. V dropped 1 base and J dropped 5; count of bases not matched to a gene: 6. CDR1 and CDR2 (germline): GTSNPN, SVGIG (reference sequence). The CDR3 extends over 15 amino acids. In nucleotides, the CDR3 is TGTGCCTGGAGTGGTCTAGCGGGAGTGCTAGATACGCAGTATTTT. Translated, it gives CAWSGLAGVLDTQYF.

This chain connects TRBV18 to TRBJ2-3; unclear D gene. There are 15 residues in the CDR3. Germline lookup yields CDR1 KGHSH and CDR2 LQKENI. Trimming removed 2 bases at V and 6 bases at J, with 15 bases between. Here the CDR3 reads CASSPAEERADTQYF. For the CDR3, the DNA is TGTGCCAGCTCACCAGCCGAGGAGCGAGCGGATACGCAGTATTTT.

The rearrangement joins TRBV7-7 to TRBJ2-5; 11 positions agree with TRBD2. CDR1 is SSHAT, CDR2 FNYEAQ, per germline (reference sequence). V trimming: 1 base; J trimming: 4 bases; junction bases outside the gene matches: 2. The length of the CDR3 is 15 residues. CDR3: CASSLGLAGGETQYF. The CDR3 coding sequence is TGTGCCAGCAGCTTAGGTCTAGCGGGGGGAGAGACCCAGTACTTC.

The chain carries TRBV4-2 and TRBJ1-5, with TRBD1 as a possible D gene (5 bases). Germline CDR1 is LGHNA and CDR2 is YNFKEQ. The CDR3 extends over 15 amino acids. V dropped 4 bases and J dropped 0 bases, with 10 bases sitting between them. CDR3 DNA: TGTGCCAGCAGCCTGACAGTAGATAGCAATCAGCCCCAGCATTTT. Its translation is CASSLTVDSNQPQHF.

This sequence joins TRBV28 and TRBJ2-7, with D possibly being TRBD2 (6 bases). The germline CDR1 and CDR2 sequences are MDHEN and SYDVKM. The CDR3 consists of 12 residues. This CDR3 reads CASSPNLGEARV. The CDR3 DNA follows: TGTGCCAGCAGTCCAAACTTGGGGGAGGCGAGGGTC.

This chain links TRBV29-1 with TRBJ2-7; possibly TRBD2 for D (6 bases). Per the germline V gene, CDR1 is SQVTM and CDR2 is ANQGSEA. This CDR3 has 15 residues. V was clipped by 3 bases and J by 2 bases, with 17 bases between them. CDR3: CSVEEGRTGAYEQYF. Here the CDR3 DNA reads TGCAGCGTTGAGGAGGGGCGGACCGGGGCCTACGAGCAGTACTTC.

The chain joins TRBV30 to TRBJ1-1, with a possible D match to TRBD1 (5 bases). The V end lost 2 bases, the J end lost 5 bases, and 9 bases lay between the germline ends. The length of the CDR3 is 12 residues. The germline gives CDR1 GTSNPN, CDR2 SVGIG (reference sequence). CDR3 residues: CAWSRGETEAFF. The CDR3 nucleotides read TGTGCCTGGAGTCGGGGGGAAACTGAAGCTTTCTTT.

This sequence joins TRBV7-3 and TRBJ2-2; 7 nucleotides match TRBD1. The V gene's germline CDR1 is SGHTA and CDR2 FQGTGA. The CDR3 runs to 18 residues. J gave up 5 bases and V 5 bases, and 17 bases lay outside the gene matches. DNA of the CDR3: TGTGCCAGCAGCCCATTAGGATCAAATTCACAGGGGACCGGGGAGCTGTTTTTT. Protein product: CASSPLGSNSQGTGELFF. The complete variable domain, with remaining parts taken from reference TRBV7-3 and TRBJ2-2, reads GAGVSQTPSNKVTEKGKYVELRCDPISGHTALYWYRQSLGQGPEFLIYFQGTGAADDSGLPNDRFFAVRPEGSVSTLKIQRTERGDSAVYLCASSPLGSNSQGTGELFFGEGSRLTVL.